This T cell receptor beta chain is from a study of T cells in tuberculosis. Study details: A South African cohort included IGRA-negative adolescents, latently infected IGRA-positive adolescents and adults with active tuberculosis.

Unsorted cryopreserved PBMC were sequenced, averaging about 100,000 T cells per clinical donor. CDR1 is SGHNT, CDR2 YENEEA, per germline. The CDR3 extends over 13 amino acids. Deletions cut 6 bases from V and 7 bases from J, with 13 bases between. The data were produced by immunoSEQ multiplex PCR, yet TCRdb's version contains in-frame clones alone and is incomplete. The sample includes tens of thousands of clones, 95% to 98% of them seen just once. The chain is built from TRBV11-3 and TRBJ2-1; D remains ambiguous. This sequence originates from a donor between 10 and 35 years old with latent tuberculosis or without tuberculosis infection. Sequencing input: PBMCs. The CDR3 bases are TGTGCCAGCAGTTACCTCGCCGGGAATGAGCAGTTCTTC. Its protein product is CASSYLAGNEQFF.